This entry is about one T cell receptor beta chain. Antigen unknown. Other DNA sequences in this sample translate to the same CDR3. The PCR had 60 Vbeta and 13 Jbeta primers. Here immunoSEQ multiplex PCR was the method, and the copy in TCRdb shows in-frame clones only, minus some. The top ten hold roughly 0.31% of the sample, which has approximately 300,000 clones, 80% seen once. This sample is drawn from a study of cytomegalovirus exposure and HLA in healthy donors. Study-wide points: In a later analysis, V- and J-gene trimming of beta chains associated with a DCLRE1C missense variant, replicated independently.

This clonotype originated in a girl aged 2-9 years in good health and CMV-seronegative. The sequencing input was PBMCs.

In DNA form, the CDR3 reads TGTGCCAGCAGTTTCTCATCTAGCTACGAGCAGTACTTC. Translation gives CASSFSSSYEQYF. This chain links TRBV27 with TRBJ2-7; D is ambiguous. This CDR3 contains 13 residues. Germline CDR1 reads MNHEY; CDR2 reads SMNVEV (reference sequence). V lost 3 bases and J lost 3, with 9 bases in between.